This TCR beta chain was retrieved from a study of blood T cell repertoires in COVID-19. On the study more broadly: COVID-19 samples collected from the United States, Italy and Spain covered acute and convalescent phases. The analysed material was cDNA or gDNA that came from T cells, B-cell-depleted T cells, or PBMCs.

Authors' processing steps: Estimation of nucleated cell counts was performed using reference gene primer amplification. TCRdb keeps only in-frame clones here, not all; method: immunoSEQ multiplex PCR. The V and J calls and clone size are taken from that table; D and trimming were inferred from the DNA. Here the sample spans 120,000 or so clones, roughly four fifths being singletons. V was clipped by 3 bases and J by 3 bases, with 8 bases between them. Germline CDR1 SQVTM, CDR2 ANQGSEA. The CDR3 consists of 12 residues. The specimen sequenced was peripheral blood. This clonotype was sampled from a woman aged 45-65 years with acute or convalescent COVID-19. V and J are TRBV29-1 and TRBJ1-2; unclear D gene. CDR3 bases: TGCAGCGTTGAGGTAGTCGACTATGGCTACACCTTC. Its translation: CSVEVVDYGYTF.